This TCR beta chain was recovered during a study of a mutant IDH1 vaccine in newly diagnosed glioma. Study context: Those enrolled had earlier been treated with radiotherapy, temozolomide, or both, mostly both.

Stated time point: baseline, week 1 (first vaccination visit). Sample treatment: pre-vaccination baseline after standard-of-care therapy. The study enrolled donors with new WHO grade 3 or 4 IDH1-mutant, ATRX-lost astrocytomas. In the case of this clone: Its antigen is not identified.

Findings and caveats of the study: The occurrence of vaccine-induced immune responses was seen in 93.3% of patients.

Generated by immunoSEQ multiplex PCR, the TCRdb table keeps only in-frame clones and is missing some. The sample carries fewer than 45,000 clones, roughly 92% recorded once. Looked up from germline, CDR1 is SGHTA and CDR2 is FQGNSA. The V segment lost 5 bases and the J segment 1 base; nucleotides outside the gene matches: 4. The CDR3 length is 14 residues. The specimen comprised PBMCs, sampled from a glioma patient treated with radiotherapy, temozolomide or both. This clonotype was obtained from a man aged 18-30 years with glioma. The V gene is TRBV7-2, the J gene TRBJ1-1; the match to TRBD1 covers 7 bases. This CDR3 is CASSPRDRNTEAFF. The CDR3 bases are TGTGCCAGCAGCCCCCGGGACAGGAACACTGAAGCTTTCTTT.